The clone carrying this T cell receptor beta chain was seen only a few times. Its antigen is not identified. Construction of TCR beta libraries was performed using quantitative 5'-RACE with molecular barcodes. TCRdb recomputed calls from the 5' RACE reads with MiXCR, one row per CDR3 protein. The repertoire has under 300,000 distinct CDR3 sequences, about 10% of them found once; the top ten carry less than 7%. The V end was cut by 5 bases, the J end by 2 bases, with 12 bases between. The germline gives CDR1 SGHTA, CDR2 FQGNSA. The CDR3 consists of 14 residues. The sample comes from a study of CD8 T cells in ankylosing spondylitis. The study's findings and limits: Significant enrichment of disease-linked clones was reported in matched ankylosing spondylitis synovial fluid. A motif of fewer than ten highly homologous TCR beta variants was seen as apparently characteristic of ankylosing spondylitis blood.

The chain combines TRBV7-2 with TRBJ2-5; the D gene is possibly TRBD1 (5 bases). The sample comprised blood, either unsorted or a sorted T cell fraction (not recorded which). This clonotype was sampled from a male donor with ankylosing spondylitis or in good health (not recorded which). CDR3 sequence: CASSGDRRQETQYF. DNA of the CDR3: TGTGCCAGCAGCGGCGACAGAAGACAAGAGACCCAGTACTTC. The whole variable domain, remainder taken from reference TRBV7-2 and TRBJ2-5, is GAGVSQSPSNKVTEKGKDVELRCDPISGHTALYWYRQSLGQGLEFLIYFQGNSAPDKSGLPSDRFSAERTGGSVSTLTIQRTQQEDSAVYLCASSGDRRQETQYFGPGTRLLVL.